The source of this TCR beta chain is a study of blood T cell repertoires in COVID-19. Overall study context: The analysed material was cDNA or gDNA that came from T cells, B-cell-depleted T cells, or PBMCs.

The germline gives CDR1 KGHDR, CDR2 SFDVKD. J was trimmed by 2 bases and V by 4 bases; bases with no gene match: 7. The CDR3 contains 16 residues. This clone was counted between two and nine times. This table comes from immunoSEQ multiplex PCR, and its TCRdb copy is limited to in-frame clones, with some not included. Among over 300,000 clones, 90% were seen once, and the ten largest hold 6.5% to 8%. The J gene is TRBJ1-3, the V gene TRBV24-1, with 7 bases lining up with TRBD1. Sequencing was done on a sample of peripheral blood. The clonotype comes from a man between 18 and 29 years old with active or convalescent COVID-19. The CDR3 is CATSDRRTGPGNTIYF. The CDR3 coding sequence is TGTGCCACCAGTGACAGAAGGACAGGCCCTGGAAACACCATATATTTT.